The 29 T cell receptor beta chains given below trace back to one sample, sequenced in a study of radiation and T cells in renal cell carcinoma. Time point meaning: blood 4 weeks post-SBRT, at nephrectomy. The treatment denotes: 15 Gy SBRT to primary tumor, nephrectomy 4 weeks later. TCRdb's copy holds only in-frame clones and misses some; the assay was immunoSEQ multiplex PCR. The sample records 150,000 to 200,000 clones, about 87% being singletons. Sequenced material: blood, taken from a patient whose treatment included radiotherapy and nephrectomy. These receptors all stem from a woman in her forties or fifties with renal cell carcinoma.

The rearrangement joins TRBV29-1 to TRBJ2-7; D may be TRBD1 or TRBD2 (5 bases each). Germline V lookup: CDR1 SQVTM, CDR2 ANQGSEA. Trimming took 4 bases from V and 4 from J, leaving 8 bases between them. The CDR3 extends over 11 amino acids. The CDR3 spells CSVGGSYEQYF. The CDR3, as DNA: TGCAGCGTTGGGGGGAGTTACGAGCAGTACTTC.

The V gene is TRBV25-1, the J gene TRBJ2-3; a possible D gene is TRBD1 (6 bases). Deletions cut 5 bases from V and 1 base from J, with 10 bases between. The germline gives CDR1 MGHDK, CDR2 SYGVNS. The CDR3 spans 14 residues. The CDR3 is CASSQGTRTDTQYF. The CDR3 DNA reads as TGTGCCAGCAGTCAGGGGACCCGCACAGATACGCAGTATTTT.

The V gene is TRBV9, the J gene TRBJ1-5, with a weak D call TRBD1 (6 bases). V lost 3 bases and J lost 6, with 13 bases in between. CDR1 SGDLS and CDR2 YYNGEE come from the germline V gene. This CDR3 is 14 amino acids long. CDR3 amino acids: CASSGYREGQPQHF. The DNA for the CDR3 is TGTGCCAGCAGCGGTTACAGGGAGGGTCAGCCCCAGCATTTT.

This chain uses TRBV5-6 with TRBJ2-1; no clear D gene. The V gene lost 4 bases and the J gene lost 2 bases, with 13 bases spanning the gap. The CDR3 covers 15 residues. The germline V gene encodes CDR1 SGHDT and CDR2 YYEEEE. This chain's CDR3 is CASSRLGITYNEQFF. The CDR3 DNA reads as TGTGCCAGCAGCCGCCTGGGGATAACCTACAATGAGCAGTTCTTC.

The V and J genes are TRBV2 and TRBJ2-3, with 7 bases matching TRBD2. Germline V lookup: CDR1 SNHLY, CDR2 FYNNEI. This CDR3 region has 16 residues. Trimming cost V 3 bases and J 1 base; bases outside gene matches: 7. DNA for the CDR3: TGTGCCAGCAGTGAGGATTTGGCGGGGGGCACAGATACGCAGTATTTT. Residues: CASSEDLAGGTDTQYF.

This clone occurred once. The chain couples TRBV4-1 to TRBJ1-5; D gene uncertain. CDR3 size: 15 residues. Germline CDR1 reads MGHRA; CDR2 reads YSYEKL. V shed 0 bases and J shed 4 bases, with 10 bases lying between them. The CDR3 reads CASSQDPGGNQPQHF. For the CDR3, the DNA is TGCGCCAGCAGCCAAGATCCAGGCGGTAATCAGCCCCAGCATTTT.

The chain uses TRBV11-2 and TRBJ1-2; a weak D match, TRBD1 (5 bases). The CDR3 consists of 12 residues. Germline CDR1 SGHAT, CDR2 FQNNGV. V shed 1 base and J shed 7 bases, with 7 bases lying between them. CDR3: CASSLGDSGYTF. The DNA of the CDR3 is TGTGCCAGCAGCTTAGGGGACTCTGGCTACACCTTC.

The genes are TRBV5-1 and TRBJ2-7; 7 bases map to TRBD1. The CDR3 length is 17 residues. Germline V gives CDR1 SGHRS, CDR2 YFSETQ. Trimming at V came to 4 bases and at J to 0 bases, leaving 13 bases not matched to a gene. The CDR3 nucleotides read TGCGCCAGCAGCGTATCTACCGGGACAGTGACCTCCTACGAGCAGTACTTC. This translates into CASSVSTGTVTSYEQYF.

CDR3 in amino acids: CASSLKLAGPLVGETQYF. The CDR3 DNA reads TGTGCCAGCAGCTTAAAGCTAGCGGGGCCTCTAGTTGGGGAGACCCAGTACTTC. The V call is TRBV7-6, the J call TRBJ2-5, with 9 bases matching TRBD2. CDR3 length equals 18 residues. V was pared by 2 bases and J by 5 bases, with 15 bases of the junction left unmatched. CDR1 and CDR2 from the germline V gene are SGHVS and FNYEAQ.

The chain is built from TRBV6-6 and TRBJ2-7, with D unclear. The germline V gene has CDR1 MNHNY and CDR2 SVGAGI (reference sequence). V dropped 2 bases and J dropped 3 bases, with 2 bases sitting between them. This CDR3 region has 11 residues. CDR3 sequence reads: CASSYRYEQYF. The CDR3 DNA sequence: TGTGCCAGCAGTTACCGCTACGAGCAGTACTTC.

V is TRBV9 and J is TRBJ2-7, with D possibly being TRBD1 or TRBD2 (6 bases each). In germline, CDR1 is SGDLS, CDR2 YYNGEE. Between the trimmed V and J ends, which lost 4 bases and 4 bases, there was a span of 18 bases. The CDR3 loop spans 15 amino acids. The CDR3 DNA reads as TGTGCCAGCAGCTCGCGACAGGACGCGGGATACGAGCAGTACTTC. Its protein product is CASSSRQDAGYEQYF.

The chain couples TRBV29-1 to TRBJ2-3, with 10 nucleotides matching TRBD2. Germline values: CDR1 SQVTM, CDR2 ANQGSEA. The junction had 14 bases not matched to a gene; V was cut back by 6 bases and J by 5 bases. The CDR3 is made up of 16 amino acids. CDR3 in amino acids: CSVTELAGGPGDTQYF. The CDR3 DNA reads TGCAGCGTAACCGAGTTAGCGGGGGGCCCCGGAGATACGCAGTATTTT.

The V gene is TRBV6-1, the J gene TRBJ1-1; D not resolved. V lost 5 bases to trimming and J lost 0 bases, with 10 bases between them. Germline lookup yields CDR1 MNHNS and CDR2 SASEGT. The CDR3 is 14 amino acids. The CDR3 nucleotides are TGTGCCAGCAGTAATCGCAGGTTGAACACTGAAGCTTTCTTT. This sequence encodes CASSNRRLNTEAFF.

The chain uses TRBV5-1 and TRBJ1-2; TRBD1 might be the D (5 bases). V gave up 5 bases and J gave up 5 bases, with 19 bases separating them. The CDR3 length is 15 residues. Germline CDR1 SGHRS, CDR2 YFSETQ. DNA for the CDR3: TGCGCCAGCAGACCCGGGACCTCAAACTCATATGGCTACACCTTC. Translated, it gives CASRPGTSNSYGYTF.

CDR3 DNA sequence: TGTGCCAGCAGCTGGGGACAGGGAAGACACGAGCAGTACTTC. Protein sequence: CASSWGQGRHEQYF. The chain recombines TRBV11-3 with TRBJ2-7; 9 bases match TRBD1. The J segment lost 5 bases and the V segment lost 4 bases, leaving 6 bases of the junction unmatched. The CDR3 extends over 14 amino acids. CDR1 is SGHNT, CDR2 YENEEA, per germline.

The rearrangement joins TRBV6-1 to TRBJ2-7, with 11 nucleotides matching TRBD2. Unmatched junction bases numbered 8, after V lost 7 bases and J lost 6 bases. Germline V lookup: CDR1 MNHNS, CDR2 SASEGT. This CDR3 has 14 residues. Here the CDR3 reads CASTPTSGGFEQYF. The DNA of the CDR3 is TGTGCCAGCACCCCAACTAGCGGGGGTTTCGAGCAGTACTTC.

The chain has TRBV7-8 and TRBJ2-4; D tentatively fits TRBD1 or TRBD2 (5 bases each). Trimming shortened V by 7 bases and J by 8 bases, and 21 bases separated the two germline ends. This CDR3 comprises 15 residues. CDR1 is SGHVS, CDR2 FQNEAQ, per germline. In nucleotides, the CDR3 is TGTGCCAGCACCCGGTTGGGGACCTTAGGGGACATTCAGTACTTC. Protein: CASTRLGTLGDIQYF.

The chain is built from TRBV4-2 and TRBJ1-1, with D perhaps matching TRBD1 (5 bases). The V gene lost 2 bases and the J gene lost 4 bases, with 8 bases spanning the gap. CDR1 LGHNA and CDR2 YNFKEQ come from the germline V gene. This CDR3 has 13 residues. The CDR3 is CASSQLRGTEAFF. DNA for the CDR3: TGTGCCAGCAGCCAATTAAGGGGCACTGAAGCTTTCTTT.

This clone was seen a few times. The chain has TRBV30 and TRBJ1-4; 9 bases map to TRBD1. V was clipped by 4 bases and J by 6 bases; unmatched bases: 9. The CDR3 runs to 15 residues. CDR1 and CDR2 from the germline V gene are GTSNPN and SVGIG (reference sequence). This CDR3 reads CAWMILDRGYEKLFF. Here the CDR3 DNA reads TGTGCCTGGATGATATTGGACAGGGGTTATGAAAAACTGTTTTTT.

The chain links TRBV7-2 to TRBJ2-1; D unresolved. CDR1 SGHTA and CDR2 FQGNSA come from the germline V gene. CDR3 length: 12 residues. V shed 6 bases and J shed 6 bases, with 9 bases lying between them. Here the CDR3 reads CASSSEANEQFF. CDR3 DNA sequence: TGTGCCAGCAGTTCCGAAGCCAATGAGCAGTTCTTC.

V gene TRBV13 combines with J gene TRBJ1-1; D is unclear. V was cut by 0 bases and J by 1 base, with 6 bases left in between. This CDR3 is 14 amino acids long. Germline CDR1 PRHDT, CDR2 FYEKMQ (reference sequence). CDR3 sequence (DNA): TGTGCCAGCAGCTTAGGCCGGGCGAACACTGAAGCTTTCTTT. Translated: CASSLGRANTEAFF.

The V gene is TRBV7-9, the J gene TRBJ2-2, with D perhaps matching TRBD2 (5 bases). CDR1 SEHNR and CDR2 FQNEAQ come from the germline V gene (reference sequence). The CDR3 is 13 residues long. V lost 1 base to trimming and J lost 7 bases, with 7 bases between them. In DNA form, the CDR3 reads TGTGCCAGCAGCTTAGTCGGGGACGGGGAGCTGTTTTTT. It yields the protein CASSLVGDGELFF.

This clone was found a few times. The genes are TRBV5-1 and TRBJ1-2, with 11 bases fitting TRBD1. The CDR3 runs to 15 residues. CDR1 and CDR2 (germline): SGHRS, YFSETQ. J lost 2 bases, V lost 4 bases, and 4 bases had no gene match. The CDR3 reads CASSDRDRGNYGYTF. CDR3 DNA sequence: TGCGCCAGCAGCGACCGGGACAGGGGGAACTATGGCTACACCTTC.

The chain has TRBV5-1 and TRBJ2-7; D tentatively fits TRBD1 or TRBD2 (5 bases each). Germline values: CDR1 SGHRS, CDR2 YFSETQ. Deletions cut 7 bases from V and 3 bases from J, with 17 bases between. The CDR3 is 14 amino acids. CDR3 residues: CASGSGTGIYEQYF. The CDR3 DNA reads as TGCGCCAGCGGATCCGGGACCGGGATCTACGAGCAGTACTTC. Drawing the rest from reference TRBV5-1 and TRBJ2-7, the complete variable domain is KAGVTQTPRYLIKTRGQQVTLSCSPISGHRSVSWYQQTPGQGLQFLFEYFSETQRNKGNFPGRFSGRQFSNSRSEMNVSTLELGDSALYLCASGSGTGIYEQYFGPGTRLTVT.

V gene TRBV19 combines with J gene TRBJ1-3, with D possibly matching TRBD1 (5 bases). The V end lost 4 bases, the J end lost 0 bases, and 7 bases lay between the germline ends. There are 14 residues in the CDR3. CDR1 and CDR2 (germline): LNHDA, SQIVND (reference sequence). DNA of the CDR3: TGTGCCAGTAGTAGAGGGGTCTCTGGAAACACCATATATTTT. This translates into CASSRGVSGNTIYF.

The chain couples TRBV19 to TRBJ2-2; D gene ambiguous. From germline, CDR1 is LNHDA and CDR2 SQIVND (reference sequence). The germline V and J ends were trimmed by 0 bases and 1 base, with 6 bases remaining between them. This CDR3 comprises 15 residues. In DNA, the CDR3 is TGTGCCAGTAGTATAGATCGTCGGAACACCGGGGAGCTGTTTTTT. This translates into CASSIDRRNTGELFF.

The chain couples TRBV9 to TRBJ2-5; 10 bases match TRBD1. The CDR3 loop spans 16 amino acids. CDR1 and CDR2 (germline): SGDLS, YYNGEE. V shed 3 bases, J shed 5 bases, and the junction held 10 bases outside the gene matches. The CDR3 DNA reads as TGTGCCAGCAGCGAGAGGGGGGACAGGGGTCCCGAGACCCAGTACTTC. This encodes CASSERGDRGPETQYF.

The rearrangement joins TRBV4-3 to TRBJ1-2; D unclear. The CDR3 consists of 14 residues. From germline, CDR1 is LGHNA and CDR2 YSLEER. Trimming removed 0 bases at V and 5 bases at J, with 10 bases between. The CDR3 loop is CASSQDTNLYGYTF. The CDR3 nucleotides read TGCGCCAGCAGCCAAGATACCAACTTATATGGCTACACCTTC.

The CDR3 sequence is CATSRIAGGHAGELFF. CDR3 DNA sequence: TGTGCCACCAGCCGCATCGCGGGGGGTCATGCCGGGGAGCTGTTTTTT. The genes are TRBV15 and TRBJ2-2; 8 bases align to TRBD2. The CDR3 has 16 residues. V lost 5 bases, J lost 6 bases, and 11 bases stayed unmatched. From germline, CDR1 is LNHNV and CDR2 YYDKDF (reference sequence).